Sequencing of this T cell receptor beta chain was carried out in a study of cytomegalovirus exposure and HLA in healthy donors. Study summary: A later analysis reported the same platform for the roughly 110 validation repertoires and the roughly 630 first-cohort repertoires.

The CDR3 has 14 residues. V dropped 3 bases and J dropped 4 bases, with 13 bases sitting between them. Germline V lookup: CDR1 SEHNR, CDR2 FQNEAQ (reference sequence). Study-wide results and limits: The investigators catalogued 164 TCR beta chains as cytomegalovirus-associated. A few CMV-associated chains were confirmed in vitro to be specific for CMV antigens.

Profiling relied on immunoSEQ multiplex PCR, and the TCRdb table lists in-frame clones only, not all of them. The table records 240,000 or so clones, approximately 83% of them present only once. This clone has at least ten counts. Its antigen is not identified. The donors were part of the validation cohort of roughly 110 subjects. That cohort was separate from the first cohort, which comprised under 750 subjects. V and J are TRBV7-9 and TRBJ2-7; D is possibly TRBD2 (5 bases). The source of this sequence is a woman aged 25-40 years in good health and CMV-seropositive. Sequencing input: PBMCs. This CDR3 is CASSFTGNTYEQYF. As DNA, the CDR3 is TGTGCCAGCAGCTTTACGGGGAACACTTACGAGCAGTACTTC.